This TCR beta chain is drawn from a study of blood T cells in healthy people across ages. Overall study: Every two T cells gave about one barcoded beta molecule via template switching.

Next came a second PCR, run for 7 to 11 cycles, which used a sample-barcoded 5' primer along with a J-beta primer mix. TCRdb re-analysed the 5' RACE reads in MiXCR, keeping a single row per CDR3 protein. The sample has about 1.4 million distinct CDR3 sequences; approximately 59% are singletons. As regards this clonotype: Its antigen remains unidentified.

Study observations and caveats: Getting older went along with TCR beta diversity per million T cells dropping roughly linearly.

Unmatched junction bases numbered 9, after V lost 7 bases and J lost 2 bases. This CDR3 is built from 16 residues. Germline V gives CDR1 LGHDT, CDR2 YNNKEL (reference sequence). The chain links TRBV3-1 to TRBJ2-1, with 9 positions matching TRBD2. The sequenced material came from blood. The receptor was derived from a man between 18 and 29 years old in good health. The CDR3 DNA follows: TGTGCCAGCACCCTGACTAGCGGCGGTCCCTACAATGAGCAGTTCTTC. Its translation is CASTLTSGGPYNEQFF.